This T cell receptor beta chain was recorded in a study of brain T cells in children with intractable seizures. The assay was immunoSEQ multiplex PCR, and TCRdb's table has in-frame clones only and misses some. The repertoire holds under 400,000 clones, with 93% as singletons. The CDR3 has 13 residues. Trimming removed 4 bases at V and 14 bases at J, with 16 bases between. Germline CDR1 and CDR2: SGHDT and YYEEEE. To note about this clone: Its specificity is unknown.

Notes on the study in general: Absence of clones before surgery may stem from lower sequencing depth. HCMV serostatus was not known, and viral specificity came from CDR3 similarity only.

Time point defined: blood from clinic visit 5 months post-surgery; TSC patient then seizure free. Only cases whose brain tissue showed the highest T cell transcript signatures were sequenced. Before surgery, patients took at least one anti-epileptic drug. The source of this sequence is a boy under three years old with tuberous sclerosis and intractable seizures. Sequences were derived from peripheral blood, sampled approximately 5 months after surgery. The chain has TRBV5-6 and TRBJ1-6, with a weak D call TRBD1 (6 bases). The CDR3 sequence: CASSPDRGITLHF. The CDR3, as DNA: TGTGCCAGCAGCCCCGATAGGGGGATCACCCTCCACTTT.